This T cell receptor beta chain stems from a study of beta chain features in type 1 diabetes. Whole-study context: Across every sample, roughly 100 million sorted cells were examined in total. Regarding the study as a whole: Type 1 diabetes patients had moderately but significantly shorter TCRB CDR3s in all four CD4+ subsets.

As for this clone: The antigen is undetermined.

V was clipped by 8 bases and J by 8 bases, with 21 bases between them. Per the germline V gene, CDR1 is SGHAT and CDR2 is FQNNGV. The CDR3 covers 15 residues. Reverse transcription of all isolated RNA meant that expressed TCRB transcripts were sequenced. Clones were read by immunoSEQ multiplex PCR, and TCRdb kept only the in-frame ones, dropping some. The repertoire holds under 900,000 clones, with roughly a sixth as singletons. The gene calls are TRBV11-2 and TRBJ1-4, with a tentative D call TRBD1 (6 bases). The sample comprised naive CD4+ T cells from blood. This clonotype was sampled from a young woman in good health. The CDR3, as DNA: TGTGCCAGCTGTAATCTGGGCCCGAGGGGGGAAAAACTGTTTTTT. It yields the protein CASCNLGPRGEKLFF.